This TCR beta chain was found in a study of vaccination and CD4 T cells after COVID-19. Details on this clonotype: The antigen remains undetermined.

V lost 8 bases, J lost 3 bases, and 14 bases lay in between. This CDR3 contains 13 residues. The germline V gene encodes CDR1 SQVTM and CDR2 ANQGSEA. The Oncomine TCR Beta short-read assay sequenced DNA from cultured CD4+ T cells. Genomic DNA was isolated from cultured CD4+ T cells. TCRdb reanalysed the PCR reads using MiXCR and keeps one entry per CDR3 protein. The data show under 15,000 distinct CDR3 sequences, more than 55% seen once. Treatment in this sample: approximately nine-day PBMC culture with coronavirus spike peptide pools or control peptides (ViraFEST assay). This chain links TRBV29-1 with TRBJ1-5, with D tentatively TRBD1 (5 bases). The sample taken for sequencing was CD4+ T cells from blood, cultured in vitro. This TCR derives from a human donor who had recovered from COVID-19. This chain's CDR3 is CSTGSGVNQPQHF. Here the CDR3 DNA reads TGCAGCACAGGTTCTGGAGTCAATCAGCCCCAGCATTTT.